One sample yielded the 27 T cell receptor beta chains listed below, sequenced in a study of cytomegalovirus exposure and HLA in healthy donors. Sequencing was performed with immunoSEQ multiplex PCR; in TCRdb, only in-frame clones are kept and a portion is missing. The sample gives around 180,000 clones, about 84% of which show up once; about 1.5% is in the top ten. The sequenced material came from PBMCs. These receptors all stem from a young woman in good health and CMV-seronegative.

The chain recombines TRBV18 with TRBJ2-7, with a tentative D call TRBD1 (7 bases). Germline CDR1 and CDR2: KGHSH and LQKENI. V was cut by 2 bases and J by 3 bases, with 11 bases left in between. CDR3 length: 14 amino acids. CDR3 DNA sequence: TGTGCCAGCTCACCAGGCAGGGGGGTCTACGAGCAGTACTTC. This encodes CASSPGRGVYEQYF.

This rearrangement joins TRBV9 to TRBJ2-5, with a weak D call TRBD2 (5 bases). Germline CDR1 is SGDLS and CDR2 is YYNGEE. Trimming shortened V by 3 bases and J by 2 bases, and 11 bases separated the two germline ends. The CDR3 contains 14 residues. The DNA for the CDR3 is TGTGCCAGCAGCGCCGGACTGAAACAAGAGACCCAGTACTTC. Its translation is CASSAGLKQETQYF.

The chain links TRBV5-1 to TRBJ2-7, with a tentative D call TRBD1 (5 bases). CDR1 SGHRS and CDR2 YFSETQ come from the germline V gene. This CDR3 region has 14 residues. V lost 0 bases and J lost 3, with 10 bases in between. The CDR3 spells CASSLVQGNYEQYF. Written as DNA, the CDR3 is TGCGCCAGCAGCTTGGTTCAGGGTAACTACGAGCAGTACTTC.

The CDR3 nucleotides are TGTGCCACCAGCGGAGGGACAGGCGAGAGCTACACCTTC. Its translation: CATSGGTGESYTF. The rearrangement links TRBV15 to TRBJ1-2, with 8 bases matching TRBD1. The germline V gene has CDR1 LNHNV and CDR2 YYDKDF (reference sequence). V shed 5 bases and J 9 bases; nucleotides not matched to a gene: 8. The CDR3 contains 13 residues.

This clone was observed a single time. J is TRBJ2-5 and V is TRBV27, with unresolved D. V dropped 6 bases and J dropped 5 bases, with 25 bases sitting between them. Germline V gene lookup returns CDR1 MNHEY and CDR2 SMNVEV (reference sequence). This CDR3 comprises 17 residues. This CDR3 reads CASSPVVGPKVKETQYF. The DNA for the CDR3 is TGTGCCAGCAGCCCAGTCGTGGGCCCCAAGGTCAAGGAGACCCAGTACTTC.

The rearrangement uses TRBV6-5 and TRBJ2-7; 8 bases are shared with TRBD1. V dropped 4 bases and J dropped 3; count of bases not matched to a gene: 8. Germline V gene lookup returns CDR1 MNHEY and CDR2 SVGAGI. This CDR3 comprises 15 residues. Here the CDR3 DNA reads TGTGCCAGCAGTTTCTCTCCGGGACAGGACTACGAGCAGTACTTC. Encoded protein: CASSFSPGQDYEQYF.

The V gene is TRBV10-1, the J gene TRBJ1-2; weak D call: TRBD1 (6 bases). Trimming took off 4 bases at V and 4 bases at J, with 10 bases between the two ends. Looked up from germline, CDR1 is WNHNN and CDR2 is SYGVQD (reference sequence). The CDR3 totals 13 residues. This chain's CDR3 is CASSADSVYGYTF. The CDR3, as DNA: TGCGCCAGCAGTGCGGACAGCGTCTATGGCTACACCTTC.

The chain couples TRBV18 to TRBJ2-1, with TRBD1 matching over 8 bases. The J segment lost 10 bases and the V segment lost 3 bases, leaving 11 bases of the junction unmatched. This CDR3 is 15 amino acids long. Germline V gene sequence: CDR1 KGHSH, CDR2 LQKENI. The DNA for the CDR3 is TGTGCCAGCTCACCGGAGACAGGGGCCTCACAGGAGCAGTTCTTC. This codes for CASSPETGASQEQFF.

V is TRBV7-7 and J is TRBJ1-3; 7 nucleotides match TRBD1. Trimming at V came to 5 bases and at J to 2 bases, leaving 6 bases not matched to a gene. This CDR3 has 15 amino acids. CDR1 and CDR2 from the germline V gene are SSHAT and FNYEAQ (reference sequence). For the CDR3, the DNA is TGTGCCAGCAGCCTTGACGGACAGGCTGGAAACACCATATATTTT. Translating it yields CASSLDGQAGNTIYF.

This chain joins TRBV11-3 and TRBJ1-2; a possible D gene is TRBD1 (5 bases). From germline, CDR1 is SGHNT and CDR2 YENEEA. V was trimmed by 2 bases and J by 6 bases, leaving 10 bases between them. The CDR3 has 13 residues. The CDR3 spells CASSLTGTNGYTF. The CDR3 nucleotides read TGTGCCAGCAGCTTAACAGGAACTAATGGCTACACCTTC.

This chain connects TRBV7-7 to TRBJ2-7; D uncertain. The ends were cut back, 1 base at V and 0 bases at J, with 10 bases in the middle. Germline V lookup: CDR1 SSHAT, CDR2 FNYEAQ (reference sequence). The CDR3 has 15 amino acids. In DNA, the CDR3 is TGTGCCAGCAGCTTAGGGGCAGAGAGCTCCTACGAGCAGTACTTC. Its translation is CASSLGAESSYEQYF.

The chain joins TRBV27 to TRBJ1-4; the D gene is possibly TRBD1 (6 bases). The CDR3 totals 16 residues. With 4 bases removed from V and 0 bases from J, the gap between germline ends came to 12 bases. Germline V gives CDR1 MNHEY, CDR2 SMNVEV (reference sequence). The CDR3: CASSSYSGATNEKLFF. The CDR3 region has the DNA TGTGCCAGCAGTTCCTACTCAGGGGCAACTAATGAAAAACTGTTTTTT.

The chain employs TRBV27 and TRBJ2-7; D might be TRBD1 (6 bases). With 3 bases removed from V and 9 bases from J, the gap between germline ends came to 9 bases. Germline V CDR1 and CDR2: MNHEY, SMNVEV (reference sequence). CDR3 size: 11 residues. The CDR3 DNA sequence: TGTGCCAGCAGTTTGGGGACACTGCAGTACTTC. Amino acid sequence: CASSLGTLQYF.

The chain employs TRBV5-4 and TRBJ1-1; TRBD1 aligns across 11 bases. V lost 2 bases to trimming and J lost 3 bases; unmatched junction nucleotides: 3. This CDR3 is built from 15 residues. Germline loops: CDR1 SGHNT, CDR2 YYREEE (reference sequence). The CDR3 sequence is CASSFGQGAYTEAFF. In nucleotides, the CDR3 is TGTGCCAGCAGCTTTGGACAGGGGGCCTACACTGAAGCTTTCTTT.

This CDR3 reads CASSSTGSEAFF. The CDR3 coding sequence is TGTGCCAGCAGCTCGACAGGGAGTGAAGCTTTCTTT. The gene calls are TRBV11-2 and TRBJ1-1; 7 bases are shared with TRBD1. Trimming removed 4 bases from V and 7 bases from J; junction bases left unmatched: 3. This CDR3 is 12 amino acids long. The germline CDR1 and CDR2 sequences are SGHAT and FQNNGV.

CDR3 loop: CASSLARSTYF. The DNA of the CDR3 is TGTGCCAGCAGCTTGGCACGGAGCACATACTTC. This chain joins TRBV5-8 and TRBJ2-7, with no clear D. V lost 0 bases, J lost 13 bases, and 11 bases lay in between. There are 11 residues in the CDR3. The V gene's germline CDR1 is SGHTS and CDR2 YDEGEE.

CDR3 loop: CASSPSTEGNTIYF. As DNA, the CDR3 is TGTGCCAGCAGCCCCAGCACAGAAGGAAACACCATATATTTT. The rearrangement links TRBV11-2 to TRBJ1-3; the D is unclear. Germline values: CDR1 SGHAT, CDR2 FQNNGV. CDR3 size: 14 residues. V was clipped by 5 bases and J by 4 bases, with 12 bases between them.

CDR3 sequence reads: CASSLVAGGNQPQHF. CDR3 sequence (DNA): TGCGCCAGCAGCTTGGTAGCAGGGGGCAATCAGCCCCAGCATTTT. The genes are TRBV5-1 and TRBJ1-5; the D gene is possibly TRBD1 (6 bases). Trimming stripped 0 bases from V and 2 bases from J, with 9 bases between. Germline-derived CDR1 and CDR2 are SGHRS and YFSETQ. The CDR3 sequence is 15 residues long.

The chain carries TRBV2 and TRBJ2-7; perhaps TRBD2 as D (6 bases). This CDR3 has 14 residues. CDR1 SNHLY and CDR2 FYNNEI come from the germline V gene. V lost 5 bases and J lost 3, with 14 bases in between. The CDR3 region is CASSTGRGGYEQYF. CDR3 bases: TGTGCCAGCAGTACCGGGAGAGGAGGCTACGAGCAGTACTTC.

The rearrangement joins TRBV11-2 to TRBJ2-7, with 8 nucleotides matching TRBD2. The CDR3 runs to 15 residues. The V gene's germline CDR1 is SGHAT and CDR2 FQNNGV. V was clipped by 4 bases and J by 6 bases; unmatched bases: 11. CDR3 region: CASSSNPGGGSEQYF. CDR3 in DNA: TGTGCCAGCAGCTCGAACCCGGGGGGGGGCTCCGAGCAGTACTTC.

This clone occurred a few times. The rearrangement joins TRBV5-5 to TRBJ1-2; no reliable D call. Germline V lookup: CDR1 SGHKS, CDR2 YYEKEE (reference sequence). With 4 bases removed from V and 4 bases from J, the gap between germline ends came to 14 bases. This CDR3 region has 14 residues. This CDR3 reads CASSPAAEAYGYTF. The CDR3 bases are TGTGCCAGCAGCCCTGCGGCGGAGGCCTATGGCTACACCTTC.

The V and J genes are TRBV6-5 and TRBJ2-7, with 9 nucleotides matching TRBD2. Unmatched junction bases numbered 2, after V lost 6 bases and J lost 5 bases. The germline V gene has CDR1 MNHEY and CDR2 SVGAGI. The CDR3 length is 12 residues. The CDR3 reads CASRAGGDEQYF. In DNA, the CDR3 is TGTGCCAGCAGAGCGGGGGGTGACGAGCAGTACTTC.

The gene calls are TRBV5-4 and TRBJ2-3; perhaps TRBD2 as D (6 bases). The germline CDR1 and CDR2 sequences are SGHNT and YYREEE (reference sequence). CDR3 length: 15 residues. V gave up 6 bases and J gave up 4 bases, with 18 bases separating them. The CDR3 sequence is CASTSTSRGADTQYF. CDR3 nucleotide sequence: TGTGCCAGCACGTCCACCTCGCGGGGAGCAGATACGCAGTATTTT.

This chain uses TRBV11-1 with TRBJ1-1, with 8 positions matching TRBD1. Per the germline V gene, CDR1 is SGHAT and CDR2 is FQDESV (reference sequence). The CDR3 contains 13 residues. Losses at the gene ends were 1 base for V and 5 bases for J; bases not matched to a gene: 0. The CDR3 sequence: CASSLGQGTEAFF. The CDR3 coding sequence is TGTGCCAGCAGCTTAGGACAGGGGACTGAAGCTTTCTTT.

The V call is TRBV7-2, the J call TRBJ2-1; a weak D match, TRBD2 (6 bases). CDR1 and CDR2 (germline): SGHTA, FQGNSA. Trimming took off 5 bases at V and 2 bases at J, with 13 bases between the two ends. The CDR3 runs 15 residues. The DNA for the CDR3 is TGTGCCAGCAGCCCGGGAGCCAGCCCCTACAATGAGCAGTTCTTC. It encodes CASSPGASPYNEQFF.

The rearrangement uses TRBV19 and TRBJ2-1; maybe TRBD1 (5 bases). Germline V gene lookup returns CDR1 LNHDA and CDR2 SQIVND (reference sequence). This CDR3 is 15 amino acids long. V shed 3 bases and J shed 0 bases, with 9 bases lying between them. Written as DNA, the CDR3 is TGTGCCAGTAGTATTGAAACAGGCTCCTACAATGAGCAGTTCTTC. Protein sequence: CASSIETGSYNEQFF.

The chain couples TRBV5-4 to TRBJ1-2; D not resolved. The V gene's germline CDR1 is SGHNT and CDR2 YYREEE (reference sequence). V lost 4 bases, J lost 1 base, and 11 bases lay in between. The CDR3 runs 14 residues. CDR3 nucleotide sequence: TGTGCCAGCAGCCAGGCGCGGGGTAACTATGGCTACACCTTC. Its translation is CASSQARGNYGYTF.